This TCR beta chain was retrieved from a study of blood T cell repertoires in COVID-19. Across the whole study: Samples representing acute and convalescent COVID-19 were sourced from the United States, Italy and Spain. Sample material is recorded as cDNA or gDNA derived from T cells, B-cell-depleted T cells, or PBMCs.

Authors' data handling: Nucleated cell counts were estimated from reference gene primer amplification. Produced via immunoSEQ multiplex PCR; TCRdb's table is partial and in-frame only. That table supplies the V and J calls and clone size; D and trimming were determined from the DNA. The sample holds roughly 53,000 clones, 70% to 85% seen once. V shed 5 bases and J 8 bases; nucleotides not matched to a gene: 2. This CDR3 spans 11 amino acids. CDR1 is DFQATT and CDR2 is SNEGSKA in the germline V gene (reference sequence). The V call is TRBV20-1, the J call TRBJ1-2; TRBD1 agrees at 10 bases. The TCR sequence derives from a man aged 65-85 years with active COVID-19. The source material was peripheral blood. The CDR3 loop reads CSAGTGDGYTF. The CDR3 DNA reads TGCAGTGCTGGGACAGGGGACGGCTACACCTTC.